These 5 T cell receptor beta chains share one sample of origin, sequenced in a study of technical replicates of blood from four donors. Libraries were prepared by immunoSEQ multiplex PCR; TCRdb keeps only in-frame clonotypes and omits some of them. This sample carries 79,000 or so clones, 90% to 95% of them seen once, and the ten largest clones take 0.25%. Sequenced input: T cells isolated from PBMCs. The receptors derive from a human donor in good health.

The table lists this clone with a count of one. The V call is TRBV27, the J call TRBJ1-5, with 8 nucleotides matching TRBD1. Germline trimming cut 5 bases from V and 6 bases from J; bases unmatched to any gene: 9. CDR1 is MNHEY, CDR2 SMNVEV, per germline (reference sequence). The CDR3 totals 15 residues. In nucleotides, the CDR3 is TGTGCCAGCAGTATCCTAGGACAGGGCGGTCAGCCCCAGCATTTT. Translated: CASSILGQGGQPQHF.

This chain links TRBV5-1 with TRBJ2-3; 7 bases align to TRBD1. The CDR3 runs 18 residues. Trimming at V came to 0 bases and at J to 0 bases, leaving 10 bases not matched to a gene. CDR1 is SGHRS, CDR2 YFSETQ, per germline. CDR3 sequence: CASSLGRDSHSSTDTQYF. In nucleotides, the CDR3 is TGCGCCAGCAGCTTGGGTCGGGACAGCCATTCTAGCACAGATACGCAGTATTTT.

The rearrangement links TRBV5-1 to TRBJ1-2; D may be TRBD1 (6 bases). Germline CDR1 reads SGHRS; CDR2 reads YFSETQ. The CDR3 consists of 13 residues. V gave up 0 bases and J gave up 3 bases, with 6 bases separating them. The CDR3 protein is CASSLGTDYGYTF. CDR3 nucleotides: TGCGCCAGCAGCTTGGGGACAGACTATGGCTACACCTTC.

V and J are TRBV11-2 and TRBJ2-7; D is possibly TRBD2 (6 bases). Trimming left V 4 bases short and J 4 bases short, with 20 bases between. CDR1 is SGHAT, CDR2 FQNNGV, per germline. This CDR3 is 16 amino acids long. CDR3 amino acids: CASSSPGTPRTYEQYF. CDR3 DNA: TGTGCCAGCAGCTCGCCAGGGACTCCCCGAACTTACGAGCAGTACTTC.

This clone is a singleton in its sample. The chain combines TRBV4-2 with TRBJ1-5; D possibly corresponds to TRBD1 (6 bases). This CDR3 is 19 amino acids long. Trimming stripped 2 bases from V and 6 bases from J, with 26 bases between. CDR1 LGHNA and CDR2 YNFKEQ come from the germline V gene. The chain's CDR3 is CASSQQSSPHGGPSQPQHF. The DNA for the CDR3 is TGTGCCAGCAGCCAACAATCCTCCCCGCACGGGGGGCCTAGTCAGCCCCAGCATTTT.